These 9 T cell receptor beta chains share one sample of origin, sequenced in a study of cytomegalovirus exposure and HLA in healthy donors. PCR amplification relied on 60 Vbeta primers (plus 13 Jbeta primers). Clones were read by immunoSEQ multiplex PCR, and TCRdb kept only the in-frame ones, dropping some. The listing records 180,000 or so clones. Material for sequencing was PBMCs. Every receptor here comes from a boy younger than 18 in good health and CMV-seronegative.

This chain connects TRBV5-6 to TRBJ1-5; TRBD1 aligns across 8 bases. The CDR3 is 14 residues long. V shed 2 bases, J shed 7 bases, and the junction held 5 bases outside the gene matches. Germline V lookup: CDR1 SGHDT, CDR2 YYEEEE. DNA for the CDR3: TGTGCCAGCAGCTTCGGACAGGGTGGACAGCCCCAGCATTTT. It translates to CASSFGQGGQPQHF.

The chain uses TRBV6-5 and TRBJ1-2; 10 bases align to TRBD1. This CDR3 spans 13 amino acids. The J segment lost 4 bases and the V segment lost 10 bases, leaving 6 bases of the junction unmatched. CDR1 and CDR2 (germline): MNHEY, SVGAGI. The DNA of the CDR3 is TGTGCCACCGTCGACAGGGGGCTCTATGGCTACACCTTC. It translates to CATVDRGLYGYTF.

As concerns this clone: The sample holds other DNA sequences that translate to the same CDR3. J is TRBJ2-1 and V is TRBV7-3, with 11 bases matching TRBD2. V gave up 6 bases and J gave up 4 bases; unmatched junction bases: 5. Germline-derived CDR1 and CDR2 are SGHTA and FQGTGA. The CDR3 runs to 15 residues. The chain's CDR3 is CASSSGTSGYNEQFF. Written as DNA, the CDR3 is TGTGCCAGCAGTTCCGGGACTAGCGGTTACAATGAGCAGTTCTTC.

The chain has TRBV7-9 and TRBJ2-3, with 9 bases that match TRBD2. CDR1 SEHNR and CDR2 FQNEAQ come from the germline V gene (reference sequence). After removal of 0 bases from V and 2 bases from J, the junction contained 3 bases not matched to a gene. This CDR3 spans 16 amino acids. DNA for the CDR3: TGTGCCAGCAGCTTAGCTAGCGGGGGCCCCACAGATACGCAGTATTTT. Residues: CASSLASGGPTDTQYF.

The genes are TRBV19 and TRBJ1-5; tentatively, D is TRBD1 (6 bases). Germline loops: CDR1 LNHDA, CDR2 SQIVND (reference sequence). The V and J ends lost 1 base and 7 bases respectively, with 11 bases between them. CDR3 size: 14 residues. CDR3 amino acids: CASSIGSRGQPQHF. CDR3 bases: TGTGCCAGTAGTATAGGGTCGAGGGGGCAGCCCCAGCATTTT.

The rearrangement uses TRBV18 and TRBJ2-7, with TRBD1 matching 8 bases. With 2 bases clipped from V and 6 bases from J, the junction kept 3 bases outside the gene matches. The length of the CDR3 is 13 residues. The germline gives CDR1 KGHSH, CDR2 LQKENI. As DNA, the CDR3 is TGTGCCAGCTCACCAGGACAGGGCTCCGAGCAGTACTTC. Amino acids: CASSPGQGSEQYF.

This chain connects TRBV7-9 to TRBJ1-5; D is ambiguous. From germline, CDR1 is SEHNR and CDR2 FQNEAQ (reference sequence). V lost 3 bases and J 5 bases, leaving 5 bases between the germline ends. CDR3 length: 12 residues. CDR3 loop: CASSFNYQPQHF. CDR3 DNA: TGTGCCAGCAGCTTCAATTATCAGCCCCAGCATTTT.

The chain joins TRBV7-9 to TRBJ2-3, with D possibly being TRBD2 (6 bases). Looked up from germline, CDR1 is SEHNR and CDR2 is FQNEAQ (reference sequence). This CDR3 has 17 residues. The germline V and J ends were trimmed by 5 bases and 0 bases, with 18 bases remaining between them. The CDR3 is CASSQGLLESSTDTQYF. The CDR3 nucleotides are TGTGCCAGCAGCCAAGGACTACTAGAATCTAGCACAGATACGCAGTATTTT.

The chain couples TRBV30 to TRBJ2-5; D perhaps matches TRBD1 (5 bases). The J call is doubtful: the DNA matches TRBJ2-7 better. The germline V gene has CDR1 GTSNPN and CDR2 SVGIG (reference sequence). CDR3 length equals 12 residues. CDR3 DNA: TGTGCCTGGAGAGGGGACTCCTACGAGCAGTACTTC. Protein product: CAWRGDSYEQYF.